These 32 T cell receptor beta chains were all obtained from the same sample, sequenced in a study of blood T cell repertoires in COVID-19 (dated by TCRdb to the early 2020s). Receptors were amplified or captured by the immunoSEQ multiplex PCR assay. Drawn from immuneACCESS, this table holds only the in-frame rearrangements with V and J called that TCRdb kept. Clones are partly lost; checked studies trace under half to an unresolved V gene and leave the rest unexplained. Recorded for this sample are tens of thousands of clones; around 77% of them occurred a single time. The ten largest clonotypes hold 2% to 2.5% of the sample. Material: peripheral blood. These receptors originate from a man aged 70 or older with COVID-19, enrolled during active disease.

The chain links TRBV28 to TRBJ1-1; possibly TRBD1 for D (5 bases). Germline V gene data show CDR1 as MDHEN and CDR2 as SYDVKM. The germline V and J ends were trimmed by 2 bases and 1 base, with 5 bases remaining between them. This CDR3 is 13 amino acids long. CDR3 loop: CASSLQGNTEAFF. CDR3 in DNA: TGTGCCAGCAGTTTACAGGGGAACACTGAAGCTTTCTTT.

The J gene is TRBJ2-7, the V gene TRBV7-3; 8 bases fit TRBD2. The CDR3 length is 15 residues. Germline trimming cut 1 base from V and 2 bases from J; bases unmatched to any gene: 4. Germline lookup yields CDR1 SGHTA and CDR2 FQGTGA. The CDR3 region has the DNA TGTGCCAGCAGCTTAAGGGCGGGAGGTACCTACGAGCAGTACTTC. It yields the protein CASSLRAGGTYEQYF.

The chain couples TRBV6-2 or TRBV6-3 to TRBJ1-5, with 7 bases fitting TRBD1. This CDR3 has 15 residues. Germline V gene sequence: CDR1 MNHEY, CDR2 SVGEGT. V lost 5 bases, J lost 5 bases, and 9 bases stayed unmatched. The CDR3 reads CASSKWTGDHQPQHF. The CDR3 DNA reads as TGTGCCAGCAGTAAATGGACAGGTGACCATCAGCCCCAGCATTTT.

The J gene is TRBJ2-4, the V gene TRBV11-2, with 9 nucleotides matching TRBD1. Trimming removed 5 bases from V and 5 bases from J; junction bases left unmatched: 10. Germline V CDR1 and CDR2: SGHAT, FQNNGV. CDR3 length: 16 residues. This CDR3 reads CASSRGWDRAQNIQYF. CDR3 DNA: TGTGCCAGCAGCCGTGGGTGGGACAGGGCGCAAAACATTCAGTACTTC.

The chain recombines TRBV6-6 with TRBJ1-4; 7 positions agree with TRBD1. This CDR3 has 15 residues. The germline CDR1 and CDR2 sequences are MNHNY and SVGAGI (reference sequence). The trim removed 6 bases at V and 3 bases at J, leaving 7 bases unmatched. The CDR3 DNA sequence: TGTGCCAGCAGCCGAGGGGGCTTGGCTAATGAAAAACTGTTTTTT. Translation gives CASSRGGLANEKLFF.

CDR3 region: CASSYPGEGSPLHF. CDR3 coding DNA: TGTGCCAGCAGTTACCCAGGGGAGGGTTCACCCCTCCACTTT. The J gene is TRBJ1-6, the V gene TRBV6-6, with a tentative D call TRBD1 (6 bases). CDR1 MNHNY and CDR2 SVGAGI come from the germline V gene (reference sequence). The CDR3 runs 14 residues. V gave up 2 bases and J gave up 9 bases, with 11 bases separating them.

The rearrangement links TRBV12-3 or TRBV12-4 to TRBJ1-2, with TRBD1 identical over 8 bases. The CDR3 sequence is 13 residues long. V lost 6 bases and J lost 4; bases outside the gene matches: 4. CDR3 in DNA: TGTGCCAGCAGCCCCACAGGGGGCTATGGCTACACCTTC. This encodes CASSPTGGYGYTF.

As DNA, the CDR3 is TGCGCCAGCAGCCAAGATGGGGCAGCTGGCTACACCTTC. Protein product: CASSQDGAAGYTF. The chain has TRBV4-3 and TRBJ1-2, with a tentative D call TRBD1 (5 bases). The CDR3 contains 13 residues. V gave up 0 bases and J gave up 7 bases, with 9 bases separating them. Per germline, CDR1 LGHNA and CDR2 YSLEER.

This chain connects TRBV5-8 to TRBJ1-5; D call uncertain. This CDR3 has 15 amino acids. V dropped 4 bases and J dropped 0 bases, with 11 bases sitting between them. Germline V gene data show CDR1 as SGHTS and CDR2 as YDEGEE. CDR3 sequence: CASSQEDYSNQPQHF. The DNA of the CDR3 is TGTGCCAGCAGCCAAGAAGACTATAGCAATCAGCCCCAGCATTTT.

The chain combines TRBV5-8 with TRBJ1-2; 8 bases map to TRBD1. V gave up 0 bases and J gave up 4 bases; unmatched junction bases: 5. From germline, CDR1 is SGHTS and CDR2 YDEGEE. This CDR3 spans 15 amino acids. This CDR3 is CASSLGPGGFYGYTF. CDR3 DNA sequence: TGTGCCAGCAGCTTGGGGCCAGGGGGCTTCTATGGCTACACCTTC.

The chain uses TRBV6-5 and TRBJ2-3; 10 bases are a match to TRBD1. Germline V gene lookup returns CDR1 MNHEY and CDR2 SVGAGI. The junction had 8 bases not matched to a gene; V was cut back by 10 bases and J by 4 bases. The CDR3 has 14 residues. The CDR3 DNA reads as TGTGCCACCTACGACAGGGGGCGACCAGATACGCAGTATTTT. This gives the protein CATYDRGRPDTQYF.

This clone was observed a handful of times. This sample includes further DNA sequences coding for the same CDR3. The chain has TRBV21-1 and TRBJ2-7; the listed D gene, TRBD2, was not tested against the DNA. TRBV21-1 is an annotated pseudogene. This CDR3 has 16 residues. The CDR3 protein is CASSLRLAGGDPRQYF. The CDR3 region has the DNA TGTGCCAGCAGCCTACGGCTAGCGGGGGGCGACCCCCGGCAGTACTTC.

V gene TRBV5-1 combines with J gene TRBJ2-1, with D maybe TRBD1 (6 bases). From germline, CDR1 is SGHRS and CDR2 YFSETQ. The CDR3 is 13 residues long. V dropped 2 bases and J dropped 9 bases, with 12 bases sitting between them. CDR3 loop: CASSFLGGGEQFF. In DNA form, the CDR3 reads TGCGCCAGCAGCTTCCTAGGGGGTGGTGAGCAGTTCTTC.

The genes are TRBV19 and TRBJ2-7; 8 bases are a match to TRBD2. The V gene end was trimmed by 3 bases and the J gene end by 2 bases; junction bases not matched to a gene: 3. The CDR3 loop spans 14 amino acids. Germline lookup yields CDR1 LNHDA and CDR2 SQIVND (reference sequence). CDR3 coding DNA: TGTGCCAGTAGTATTACGGGAGGGACCTACGAGCAGTACTTC. The encoded protein is CASSITGGTYEQYF. Complete variable domain (other parts from reference TRBV19 and TRBJ2-7): DGGITQSPKYLFRKEGQNVTLSCEQNLNHDAMYWYRQDPGQGLRLIYYSQIVNDFQKGDIAEGYSVSREKKESFPLTVTSAQKNPTAFYLCASSITGGTYEQYFGPGTRLTVT.

This chain connects TRBV11-3 to TRBJ2-1, with D perhaps matching TRBD2 (5 bases). The CDR3 runs to 16 residues. Trimming shortened V by 3 bases and J by 6 bases, and 18 bases separated the two germline ends. CDR1 is SGHNT and CDR2 is YENEEA in the germline V gene. CDR3 amino acids: CASSFGIPRAGNEQFF. CDR3 bases: TGTGCCAGCAGCTTCGGGATCCCTAGGGCGGGCAATGAGCAGTTCTTC.

This chain links TRBV7-6 with TRBJ2-5; 7 positions agree with TRBD2. V lost 5 bases, J lost 4 bases, and 16 bases stayed unmatched. This CDR3 has 17 amino acids. Germline CDR1 SGHVS, CDR2 FNYEAQ. The CDR3 region is CASSQLYVGGPRETQYF. DNA for the CDR3: TGTGCCAGCAGCCAACTCTACGTGGGAGGGCCTCGAGAGACCCAGTACTTC.

The chain uses TRBV6-5 and TRBJ2-2; D is undetermined. Germline V CDR1 and CDR2: MNHEY, SVGAGI. CDR3 length: 14 amino acids. Trimming stripped 6 bases from V and 0 bases from J, with 8 bases between. DNA of the CDR3: TGTGCCAGCAGAGAGAGGCCGAACACCGGGGAGCTGTTTTTT. As protein: CASRERPNTGELFF.

This chain joins TRBV5-4 and TRBJ1-2, with 8 bases matching TRBD1. CDR3 length equals 16 residues. Germline CDR1 reads SGHNT; CDR2 reads YYREEE (reference sequence). Trimming took 4 bases from V and 2 from J; bases not matched to a gene: 10. CDR3 loop: CASSHGTGGPNYGYTF. The CDR3 region has the DNA TGTGCCAGCAGCCACGGAACAGGGGGACCGAACTATGGCTACACCTTC.

This chain joins TRBV7-2 and TRBJ2-7; 14 positions agree with TRBD2. The CDR3 sequence is 18 residues long. Germline CDR1 and CDR2: SGHTA and FQGNSA. V lost 1 base to trimming and J lost 2 bases; unmatched junction nucleotides: 7. CDR3 coding DNA: TGTGCCAGCAGCTTAGGACTAGCGGGAGGGTGGCGAGCCTACGAGCAGTACTTC. As protein: CASSLGLAGGWRAYEQYF.

This clone was seen only a few times. The chain is built from TRBV6-6 and TRBJ2-5; TRBD1 agrees at 7 bases. J lost 5 bases, V lost 1 base, and 4 bases had no gene match. The CDR3 consists of 14 residues. Germline CDR1 reads MNHNY; CDR2 reads SVGAGI (reference sequence). CDR3 bases: TGTGCCAGCAGTTACTGGACAGGCGGGGAGACCCAGTACTTC. Translating it yields CASSYWTGGETQYF.

The rearrangement links TRBV11-2 to TRBJ1-3, with 7 positions matching TRBD1. Germline V CDR1 and CDR2: SGHAT, FQNNGV. V was clipped by 6 bases and J by 4 bases; unmatched bases: 6. CDR3 size: 14 residues. The CDR3 sequence is CASRIGGAGNTIYF. The DNA of the CDR3 is TGTGCCAGCAGAATAGGGGGCGCGGGAAACACCATATATTTT.

The chain is built from TRBV9 and TRBJ1-1; maybe TRBD1 (5 bases). The V end lost 3 bases, the J end lost 5 bases, and 17 bases lay between the germline ends. The CDR3 is 15 residues long. Germline V gene sequence: CDR1 SGDLS, CDR2 YYNGEE. The CDR3 DNA sequence: TGTGCCAGCAGCGCCCCCTATGGGGGGGTAACTGAAGCTTTCTTT. Its translation: CASSAPYGGVTEAFF.

The rearrangement joins TRBV3-1 (or the pseudogene TRBV3-2) to TRBJ1-2, with TRBD1 matching over 8 bases. The CDR3 has 15 amino acids. With 4 bases clipped from V and 2 bases from J, the junction kept 6 bases outside the gene matches. Germline V gene lookup returns CDR1 LGHDT and CDR2 YNNKEL (reference sequence). The CDR3 sequence: CASSPRTGSNYGYTF. The CDR3 DNA reads TGTGCCAGCAGCCCGCGGACAGGGTCAAACTATGGCTACACCTTC.

The V gene is TRBV18, the J gene TRBJ2-1; no reliable D call. This CDR3 has 13 residues. Germline V lookup: CDR1 KGHSH, CDR2 LQKENI. V shed 3 bases and J shed 9 bases, with 12 bases lying between them. DNA of the CDR3: TGTGCCAGCTCACCGGCGGAGAGAAGTGAGCAGTTCTTC. Protein product: CASSPAERSEQFF. Filled out from reference TRBV18 and TRBJ2-1, the complete variable domain reads NAGVMQNPRHLVRRRGQEARLRCSPMKGHSHVYWYRQLPEEGLKFMVYLQKENIIDESGMPKERFSAEFPKEGPSILRIQQVVRGDSAAYFCASSPAERSEQFFGPGTRLTVL.

The table lists this clone with a few counts. The sample contains more than one DNA sequence encoding this CDR3. The chain employs TRBV28 and TRBJ2-5, with D maybe TRBD1 (6 bases). V dropped 6 bases and J dropped 8 bases, with 16 bases sitting between them. Germline V CDR1 and CDR2: MDHEN, SYDVKM. There are 13 residues in the CDR3. CDR3 loop: CASRPQGRETQYF. In DNA form, the CDR3 reads TGTGCCAGCAGACCACAGGGCCGTGAAACCCAGTACTTC.

The V and J genes are TRBV5-5 and TRBJ2-2; D call uncertain. CDR3 length: 12 residues. The V end was cut by 2 bases, the J end by 8 bases, with 7 bases between. The germline CDR1 and CDR2 sequences are SGHKS and YYEKEE (reference sequence). CDR3 sequence (DNA): TGTGCCAGCAGCTTTAGTGAGGGGGAGCTGTTTTTT. Residues: CASSFSEGELFF.

The chain combines TRBV4-3 with TRBJ2-5; 7 bases map to TRBD2. The CDR3 length is 15 residues. V was clipped by 1 base and J by 3 bases; unmatched bases: 5. CDR1 LGHNA and CDR2 YSLEER come from the germline V gene. The CDR3, as DNA: TGCGCCAGCAGCCAAGGGCTAGCGGCAAAAGAGACCCAGTACTTC. Translating it yields CASSQGLAAKETQYF.

This sequence joins TRBV9 and TRBJ2-2, with a weak D call TRBD1 (5 bases). Trimming removed 0 bases at V and 4 bases at J, with 10 bases between. Germline CDR1 is SGDLS and CDR2 is YYNGEE. The CDR3 spans 15 residues. DNA of the CDR3: TGTGCCAGCAGCGTAGGACCCCAGGGCACCGGGGAGCTGTTTTTT. Its translation is CASSVGPQGTGELFF.

This clone was seen just once. The CDR3 bases are TGTGCCACCTCCCGGGAACAGAGTTTAAACTATGGCTACACCTTC. Translating gives CATSREQSLNYGYTF. The chain has TRBV2 and TRBJ1-2; D ambiguous. The CDR3 is 15 amino acids. Germline assignment: CDR1 SNHLY and CDR2 FYNNEI. V gave up 10 bases and J gave up 2 bases, with 20 bases separating them.

This chain uses TRBV20-1 with TRBJ1-5, with D tentatively TRBD1 (5 bases). Germline values: CDR1 DFQATT, CDR2 SNEGSKA (reference sequence). The CDR3 has 14 residues. Trimming left V 3 bases short and J 7 bases short, with 16 bases between. CDR3 region: CSASRRAGRQPQHF. For the CDR3, the DNA is TGCAGTGCTAGTCGTAGGGCAGGGCGGCAGCCCCAGCATTTT.

The V gene is TRBV7-2, the J gene TRBJ2-3; D might be TRBD2 (6 bases). V was cut by 4 bases and J by 2 bases, with 16 bases left in between. Germline V CDR1 and CDR2: SGHTA, FQGNSA. The CDR3 has 16 residues. The CDR3 DNA reads TGTGCCAGCAGCTCCTTGGCCGGGACTCTCACAGATACGCAGTATTTT. Its translation: CASSSLAGTLTDTQYF.

The CDR3 sequence: CASSLDQVSYEQYF. CDR3 nucleotide sequence: TGTGCCAGCAGCTTGGACCAGGTCTCCTACGAGCAGTACTTC. The genes are TRBV5-4 and TRBJ2-7, with no clear D. The germline V gene has CDR1 SGHNT and CDR2 YYREEE (reference sequence). The CDR3 has 14 residues. V lost 0 bases to trimming and J lost 0 bases, with 7 bases between them.